This passage covers 12 T cell receptor beta chains from one sample sequenced in a study of blood T cell repertoires in COVID-19. This table comes from immunoSEQ multiplex PCR, and its TCRdb copy is limited to in-frame clones, with some not included. The sample holds around 200,000 clones, approximately 90% seen once. The specimen sequenced was peripheral blood. The receptor source for this set is a man of 80 years or more with acute or convalescent COVID-19.

This sequence joins TRBV27 and TRBJ2-2; D remains ambiguous. There are 13 residues in the CDR3. V shed 6 bases and J shed 0 bases, with 5 bases lying between them. CDR1 MNHEY and CDR2 SMNVEV come from the germline V gene (reference sequence). CDR3 coding DNA: TGTGCCAGCAGCCCCGCGAACACCGGGGAGCTGTTTTTT. Translation: CASSPANTGELFF.

The rearrangement uses TRBV15 and TRBJ1-2; perhaps TRBD1 as D (6 bases). CDR3 size: 17 residues. V lost 0 bases and J 4 bases, leaving 18 bases between the germline ends. CDR1 and CDR2 from the germline V gene are LNHNV and YYDKDF (reference sequence). The CDR3 sequence: CATSRDRVGGEVYGYTF. For the CDR3, the DNA is TGTGCCACCAGCAGAGATCGGGTAGGGGGAGAGGTCTATGGCTACACCTTC.

V and J are TRBV4-1 and TRBJ1-5; 7 nucleotides align to TRBD1. Germline V lookup: CDR1 MGHRA, CDR2 YSYEKL. With 5 bases clipped from V and 0 bases from J, the junction kept 4 bases outside the gene matches. The CDR3 length is 15 residues. CDR3 amino acids: CASSTGVLSNQPQHF. The CDR3 DNA sequence: TGCGCCAGCAGCACAGGGGTTCTTAGCAATCAGCCCCAGCATTTT.

The rearrangement links TRBV28 to TRBJ2-1; D possibly corresponds to TRBD1 (5 bases). V was shortened by 6 bases and J by 4 bases, with 16 bases between the two germline ends. Germline lookup yields CDR1 MDHEN and CDR2 SYDVKM. CDR3 size: 15 residues. CDR3 loop: CASRALRQTYNEQFF. The CDR3 region has the DNA TGTGCCAGCAGGGCCCTAAGACAGACGTACAATGAGCAGTTCTTC.

This chain joins TRBV10-1 and TRBJ2-1, with TRBD2 as a possible D gene (6 bases). Trimming cost V 6 bases and J 5 bases, with 17 bases left between them. CDR1 WNHNN and CDR2 SYGVQD come from the germline V gene (reference sequence). The CDR3 covers 15 residues. CDR3 sequence reads: CASRLAALVHNEQFF. The CDR3 nucleotides read TGCGCCAGCAGGTTAGCGGCCTTGGTCCACAATGAGCAGTTCTTC.

This chain uses TRBV4-1 with TRBJ2-7, with 12 bases aligning to TRBD2. The junction had 5 bases not matched to a gene; V was cut back by 5 bases and J by 3 bases. Germline V gene data show CDR1 as MGHRA and CDR2 as YSYEKL. The CDR3 is made up of 15 amino acids. This chain's CDR3 is CASSYGLAGYYEQYF. In DNA, the CDR3 is TGCGCCAGCAGCTACGGACTAGCGGGATACTACGAGCAGTACTTC.

The rearrangement uses TRBV4-1 and TRBJ2-7; tentatively, D is TRBD2 (5 bases). The length of the CDR3 is 15 residues. V dropped 0 bases and J dropped 4 bases, with 13 bases sitting between them. Germline V gene data show CDR1 as MGHRA and CDR2 as YSYEKL. The CDR3 region has the DNA TGCGCCAGCAGCCAAGATTCGCGGGCCCTTTACGAGCAGTACTTC. Translation: CASSQDSRALYEQYF.

The chain joins TRBV24-1 to TRBJ2-2; D unresolved. Trimming shortened V by 4 bases and J by 4 bases, and 9 bases separated the two germline ends. Germline CDR1 and CDR2: KGHDR and SFDVKD. There are 14 residues in the CDR3. DNA of the CDR3: TGTGCCACCAGTGACCCCATCAGCACCGGGGAGCTGTTTTTT. It codes for CATSDPISTGELFF.

In DNA form, the CDR3 reads TGCAGTGCCAGTGGCGGGAACACTGAAGCTTTCTTT. Translating gives CSASGGNTEAFF. The J gene is TRBJ1-1, the V gene TRBV20-1; unclear D gene. The CDR3 sequence is 12 residues long. Germline CDR1 is DFQATT and CDR2 is SNEGSKA (reference sequence). The ends were cut back, 6 bases at V and 1 base at J, with 9 bases in the middle.

In this sample, this clone turned up once. The chain employs TRBV7-9 and TRBJ2-2; 12 nucleotides match TRBD2. This CDR3 has 16 residues. J was trimmed by 5 bases and V by 5 bases; bases with no gene match: 6. Germline V gives CDR1 SEHNR, CDR2 FQNEAQ (reference sequence). CDR3 in DNA: TGTGCCAGCAGCCCGCTAGCGGGAGGGAGGACCGGGGAGCTGTTTTTT. Its translation: CASSPLAGGRTGELFF.

This clone was seen a single time. The chain couples TRBV7-2 to TRBJ2-7; a possible D gene is TRBD2 (6 bases). The germline V gene has CDR1 SGHTA and CDR2 FQGNSA. The CDR3 spans 15 residues. Trimming stripped 5 bases from V and 4 bases from J, with 18 bases between. The CDR3 DNA reads TGTGCCAGCAGCACCTCTAGCGCCGGCCCTTACGAGCAGTACTTC. Translation gives CASSTSSAGPYEQYF.

The V and J genes are TRBV14 and TRBJ2-3, with D unclear. Germline V gene lookup returns CDR1 SGHDN and CDR2 FVKESK. This CDR3 has 15 residues. The V gene lost 0 bases and the J gene lost 6 bases, with 13 bases spanning the gap. The CDR3 DNA is TGTGCCAGCAGCCAAGATTGGGTAGCTTCCGATACGCAGTATTTT. Protein product: CASSQDWVASDTQYF.